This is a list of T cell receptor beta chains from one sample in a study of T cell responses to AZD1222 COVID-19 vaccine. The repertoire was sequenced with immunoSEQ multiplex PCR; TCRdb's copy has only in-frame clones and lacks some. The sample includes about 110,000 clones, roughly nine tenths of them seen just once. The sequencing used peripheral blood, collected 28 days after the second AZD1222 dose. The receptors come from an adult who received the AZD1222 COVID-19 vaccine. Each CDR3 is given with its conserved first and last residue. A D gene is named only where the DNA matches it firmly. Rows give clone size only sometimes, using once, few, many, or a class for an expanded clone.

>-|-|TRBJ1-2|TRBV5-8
CASSFFNYGYTF
TGTGCCAGCAGCTTTTTCAACTATGGCTACACCTTC
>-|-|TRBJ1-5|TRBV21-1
CFNQPQHF
TGTTTCAATCAGCCCCAGCATTTT
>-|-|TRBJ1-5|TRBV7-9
CASSQGSNQPQHF
TGTGCCAGCAGCCAAGGGAGCAATCAGCCCCAGCATTTT
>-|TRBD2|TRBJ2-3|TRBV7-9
CASSLGASGSGDTQYF
TGTGCCAGCAGCTTAGGGGCTAGCGGGAGTGGAGATACGCAGTATTTT
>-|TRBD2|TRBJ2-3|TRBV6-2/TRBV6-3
CASSPPSGTGGTLDTQYF
TGTGCCAGCAGTCCCCCAAGCGGGACGGGAGGTACGCTAGATACGCAGTATTTT
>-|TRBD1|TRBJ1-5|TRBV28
CASSLQGANQPQHF
TGTGCCAGCAGTTTACAGGGGGCCAATCAGCCCCAGCATTTT
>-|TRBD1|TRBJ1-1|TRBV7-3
CASSLDRVGSNTEAFF
TGTGCCAGCAGTTTGGACAGGGTTGGTTCAAACACTGAAGCTTTCTTT
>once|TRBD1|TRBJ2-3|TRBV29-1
CSVRQGASTDTQYF
TGCAGCGTAAGACAGGGGGCCAGCACAGATACGCAGTATTTT
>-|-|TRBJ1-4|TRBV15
CATSRRILTNEKLFF
TGTGCCACCAGCAGACGGATACTCACTAATGAAAAACTGTTTTTT
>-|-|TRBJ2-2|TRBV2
CASGSRAAIGGELFF
TGTGCCAGCGGCAGTAGGGCGGCAATCGGCGGGGAGCTGTTTTTT